The T cell receptor (beta chain) under discussion was sequenced for a study of cytotoxic CD8 clonotypes in ibrutinib-treated CLL. Study-level results: Sustained-remission and progressing patients had different sampling times. Clonality was higher at ibrutinib response and returned toward baseline at progression.

Only in-frame clones appear in the TCRdb table, and some are missing; sequencing was by immunoSEQ multiplex PCR. The sample consists of tens of thousands of clones, about nine tenths of them appearing once. A note on this clone: Its antigen is still unknown.

The TCR comes from a human donor with chronic lymphocytic leukemia. Sequences were derived from PBMCs, sampled after 12 months of ibrutinib treatment.

This CDR3 is CTSSYGQGVISPGDGYTF. The CDR3 DNA follows: TGCACCAGCAGTTATGGACAGGGGGTTATATCGCCCGGTGATGGCTACACCTTC. The V call is TRBV1, the J call TRBJ1-2; the table assigns TRBD1, which was not confirmed against the DNA. TRBV1 corresponds to a pseudogene. This CDR3 has 18 residues.